This entry concerns a single TCR beta chain. No antigen is known for it. Related graft donors supplied nonmyeloablative bone marrow transplants, and mixed chimerism was transient. Thawed PBMCs were FACS-sorted into unstimulated CD4+CD25+CD127- regulatory T cells, CD4+CD25- non-regulatory cells, CD4 and CD8 cells. Method: immunoSEQ multiplex PCR; TCRdb's copy keeps in-frame clones and lacks some. In the table there are some 21,000 clones, over 70% of which are singletons. V was pared by 5 bases and J by 5 bases, with 7 bases of the junction left unmatched. CDR1 and CDR2 (germline): SEHNR, FQNEAQ (reference sequence). There are 15 residues in the CDR3. This entry is derived from a study of Tregs in tolerant kidney transplant recipients. Whole-study findings and limits: The small number of patients limits these findings pending further validation. Biological reproducibility was not directly addressed in this study.

Sequenced here: CD8+ T cells from blood (PBMCs), sampled 6 months after the transplant. This receptor was taken from a human patient who received a combined kidney and bone marrow transplant. Part of the T cells may come from the graft donor. This chain connects TRBV7-9 to TRBJ2-3; TRBD1 agrees at 10 bases. The CDR3: CASSGRQGAVDTQYF. CDR3 coding DNA: TGTGCCAGCAGCGGGAGACAGGGGGCGGTAGATACGCAGTATTTT.